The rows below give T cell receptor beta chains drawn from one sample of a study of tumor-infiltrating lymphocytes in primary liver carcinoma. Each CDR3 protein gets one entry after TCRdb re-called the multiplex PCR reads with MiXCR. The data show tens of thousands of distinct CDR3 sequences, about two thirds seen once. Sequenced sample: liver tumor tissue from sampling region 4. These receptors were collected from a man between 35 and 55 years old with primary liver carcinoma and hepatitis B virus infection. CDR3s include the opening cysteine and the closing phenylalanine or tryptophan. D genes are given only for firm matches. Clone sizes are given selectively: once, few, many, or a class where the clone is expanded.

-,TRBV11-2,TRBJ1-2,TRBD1,CASSYTGGSSPGWTF,TGTGCCAGCAGCTATACAGGGGGCTCCTCCCCTGGATGGACCTTC
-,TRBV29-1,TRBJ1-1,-,CSAQGQKSTEAFF,TGTAGCGCTCAGGGCCAGAAGAGCACTGAAGCTTTCTTT
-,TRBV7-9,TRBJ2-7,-,CASSLTDYKQYF,TGTGCCAGCAGCTTGACAGATTACAAGCAGTACTTC
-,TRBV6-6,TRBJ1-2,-,CVSSNMRNGYTF,TGTGTCAGCAGTAATATGCGGAATGGCTACACCTTC
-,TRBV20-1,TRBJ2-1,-,CSVSRGAGSFYEQFF,TGCAGTGTCTCCAGGGGGGCGGGATCTTTCTATGAGCAGTTCTTC
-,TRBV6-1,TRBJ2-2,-,CTSNPRGTIEEPFF,TGTACCAGCAACCCCCGAGGGACAATAGAGGAGCCGTTTTTT
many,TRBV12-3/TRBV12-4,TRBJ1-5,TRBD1,CARRFGTGGHQPQHF,TGTGCCAGGAGATTCGGGACAGGGGGCCATCAGCCCCAGCATTTT
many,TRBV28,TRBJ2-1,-,CASTTEGYNEQFF,TGTGCCAGCACCACCGAGGGGTACAATGAGCAGTTCTTC
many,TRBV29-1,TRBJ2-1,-,CSVALGETYNEQFF,TGCAGCGTTGCCCTCGGTGAAACCTACAATGAGCAGTTCTTC
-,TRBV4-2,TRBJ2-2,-,CASSQQRFSEVNTWELFF,TGTGCCAGCAGCCAGCAGCGATTTAGTGAGGTGAACACCTGGGAGCTGTTTTTT
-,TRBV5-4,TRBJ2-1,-,CASSLQDYNEQFF,TGTGCCAGCAGCTTGCAGGATTACAATGAGCAGTTTTTC
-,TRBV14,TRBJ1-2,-,CAISHAQGSGYTF,TGTGCCATCAGCCATGCCCAGGGATCTGGCTACACCTTC
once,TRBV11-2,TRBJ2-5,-,CASSLACPALVKKETQYF,TGTGCCAGCAGCTTAGCGTGCCCAGCCCTGGTAAAAAAGGAGACCCAGTACTTC
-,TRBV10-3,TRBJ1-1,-,CAIRESRDMNTVAFF,TGTGCCATCAGGGAGTCTCGGGATATGAACACCGTAGCTTTCTTT
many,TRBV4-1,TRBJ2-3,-,CASSQGSMGATQYF,TGCGCCAGCAGCCAAGGCTCGATGGGGGCTACGCAGTATTTT
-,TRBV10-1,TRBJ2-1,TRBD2,CASSESGTSGLKQFF,TGCGCCAGCAGTGAGTCAGGGACTAGCGGGTTGAAGCAGTTCTTC
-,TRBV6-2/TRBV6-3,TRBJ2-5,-,CTSSEETQCF,TGTACCAGCAGTGAAGAGACCCAGTGCTTC
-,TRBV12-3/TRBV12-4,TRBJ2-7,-,CASSFVTGLFYEQYF,TGTGCCAGCAGTTTTGTGACGGGACTTTTCTACGAGCAGTATTTC
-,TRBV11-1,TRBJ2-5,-,CANSSQVEVETQYF,TGTGCCAACAGTTCACAGGTGGAGGTGGAGACCCAGTACTTC
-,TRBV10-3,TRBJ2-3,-,CVISGRSLRGF,TGTGTCATCAGTGGACGGTCGCTCAGGGGTTTT
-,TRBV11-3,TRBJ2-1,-,CASPGTEGSGEQFF,TGTGCCAGCCCCGGGACCGAGGGCAGCGGTGAGCAGTTCTTC
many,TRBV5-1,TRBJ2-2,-,CASSLERIPGELFF,TGCGCCAGCAGCTTGGAAAGGATCCCCGGGGAGCTGTTTTTT
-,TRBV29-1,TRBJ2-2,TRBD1,CSVSRRDRENTGELFF,TGCAGCGTTAGTCGCCGGGACAGGGAAAACACCGGGGAGTTGTTTTTT
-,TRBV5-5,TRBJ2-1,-,CVSSLVPGRFDEQFF,TGTGTCAGCAGCTTGGTTCCCGGACGGTTCGATGAGCAGTTCTTC
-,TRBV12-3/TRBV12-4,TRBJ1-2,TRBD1,CTSSLGQGASYGYTF,TGTACTAGCAGCCTCGGACAGGGGGCAAGCTATGGCTACACCTTC
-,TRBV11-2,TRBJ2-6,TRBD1,CASSMEGDRGIPLSGANVLTF,TGTGCCAGCAGCATGGAGGGAGACAGGGGCATTCCCCTCTCTGGGGCCAACGTCCTGACTTTC
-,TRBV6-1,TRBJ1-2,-,CASSERVSNDYAF,TGTGCCAGCAGTGAACGGGTGTCCAATGACTACGCCTTC
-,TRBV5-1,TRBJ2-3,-,CASRGVGPETQYF,TGCGCCAGTAGAGGCGTAGGGCCAGAAACGCAGTATTTT
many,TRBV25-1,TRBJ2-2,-,CASSDHGGDGELFF,TGTGCCAGCAGTGATCACGGGGGTGACGGGGAGCTGTTTTTT
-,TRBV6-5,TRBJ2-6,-,CASTEWRANVPTF,TGTGCCAGTACCGAGTGGAGGGCCAACGTCCCGACTTTC
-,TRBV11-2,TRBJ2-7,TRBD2,CANSLRLARSSYEQYF,TGTGCTAACAGCTTGAGACTAGCGCGAAGCTCCTATGAGCAGTACTTC
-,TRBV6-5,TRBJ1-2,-,CASSPPSWGYGYTF,TGTGCCAGCAGTCCTCCTTCATGGGGCTATGGCTACACCTTC
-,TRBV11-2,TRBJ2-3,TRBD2,CTNSTGTSGTDTQYF,TGTACCAACAGCACCGGGACTAGCGGCACGGATACGCAGTATTTT
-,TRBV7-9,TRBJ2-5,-,CASSSSEGLQETQYF,TGTGCCAGCAGCAGCAGTGAGGGACTCCAGGAGACCCAGTACTTC
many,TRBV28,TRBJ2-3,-,CASRDMTSTDTQYF,TGTGCCAGCAGGGACATGACTAGCACAGATACGCAGTATTTT
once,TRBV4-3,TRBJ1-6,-,CASSSWGRGRNSPLYF,TGCGCCAGCAGCTCCTGGGGCAGGGGAAGGAATTCACCCCTCTACTTT
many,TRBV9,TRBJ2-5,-,CASSVGSLGLETQYF,TGTGCCAGCAGCGTAGGAAGCCTGGGGCTGGAGACCCAGTACTTC
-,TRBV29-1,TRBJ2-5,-,CSVESVAGKPETQYF,TGCAGCGTTGAATCCGTGGCGGGTAAACCGGAGACCCAGTACTTC
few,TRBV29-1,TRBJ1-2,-,CTVEDRITNYGYTF,TGCACCGTTGAAGATCGGATTACTAACTATGGCTACACCTTC
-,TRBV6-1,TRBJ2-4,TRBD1,CASSVQGTRNIQYF,TGTGCCAGCAGTGTACAGGGGACGCGAAACATTCAGTACTTC
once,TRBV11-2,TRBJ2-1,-,CSSGLYLLVSEQFF,TGTTCCAGCGGCTTATACTTGCTAGTTAGTGAGCAGTTCTTC
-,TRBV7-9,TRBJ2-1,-,CASSLAYQEPKTNEQFF,TGTGCCAGCAGCTTAGCATATCAGGAGCCTAAAACAAACGAGCAGTTCTTC
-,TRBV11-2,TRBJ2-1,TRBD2,CASSMRLAGGPGDEQFF,TGTGCCAGCAGCATGAGACTAGCGGGAGGGCCAGGGGATGAGCAGTTCTTC
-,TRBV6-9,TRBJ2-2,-,CASARVDTGELFF,TGTGCCAGCGCCAGGGTGGACACCGGGGAGCTGTTTTTT
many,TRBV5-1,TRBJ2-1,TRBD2,CASSHGGSGIRVNEQFF,TGCGCCAGCAGCCACGGAGGAAGCGGGATTCGTGTTAATGAGCAGTTCTTC
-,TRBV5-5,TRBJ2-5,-,CASSLARQRRETQYF,TGTGCCAGCAGCTTGGCCAGGCAGCGACGGGAGACCCAGTACTTC
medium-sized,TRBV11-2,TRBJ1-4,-,CASSLDSEKLFF,TGTGCCAGCAGCTTAGATTCGGAAAAACTGTTTTTT
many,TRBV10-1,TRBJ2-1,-,CASSESAAVEQFF,TGCGCCAGCAGTGAGTCGGCTGCCGTCGAGCAGTTCTTC
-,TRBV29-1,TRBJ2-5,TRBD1,CSVETGAETQYF,TGCAGCGTGGAGACAGGGGCGGAGACCCAGTACTTC
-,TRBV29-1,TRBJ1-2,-,CSVVFGNGYAF,TGTAGCGTTGTCTTCGGGAATGGCTACGCCTTC
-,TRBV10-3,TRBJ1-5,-,CAISEYGGHQPRHF,TGTGCCATCAGTGAGTATGGGGGCCATCAGCCCCGGCATTTT